The 16 T cell receptor beta chains given below trace back to one sample, sequenced in a study of CD8+ T cells in alopecia areata. cDNA reverse transcribed from extracted RNA served as the sequencing template. Profiling relied on immunoSEQ multiplex PCR, and the TCRdb table lists in-frame clones only, not all of them. The sample records roughly 120,000 clones, around two fifths being singletons. Sequencing was performed on CD4+ T cells sorted from blood. The receptors originated from a human donor with alopecia areata.

The chain employs TRBV7-8 and TRBJ2-5; D not resolved. Trimming removed 3 bases from V and 5 bases from J, with 16 bases in between. Germline lookup yields CDR1 SGHVS and CDR2 FQNEAQ. CDR3 size: 15 residues. The CDR3 DNA reads as TGTGCCAGCAGCTTCGCAGGATCAGGCGACGAGACCCAGTACTTC. Amino acids: CASSFAGSGDETQYF.

The table lists this clone with a count of one. V is TRBV29-1 and J is TRBJ1-2; 9 nucleotides align to TRBD1. The CDR3 extends over 14 amino acids. V shed 3 bases, J shed 7 bases, and the junction held 9 bases outside the gene matches. CDR1 and CDR2 from the germline V gene are SQVTM and ANQGSEA. The CDR3 spells CSVDRGQGPRGYTF. The CDR3, as DNA: TGCAGCGTTGACCGGGGACAGGGCCCGCGTGGCTACACCTTC.

The table lists this clone with a few counts. The V and J genes are TRBV28 and TRBJ2-5; D remains ambiguous. The CDR3 has 12 amino acids. V was trimmed by 4 bases and J by 6 bases, leaving 9 bases between them. Germline lookup yields CDR1 MDHEN and CDR2 SYDVKM. CDR3 DNA sequence: TGTGCCAGCAGTTCCGGGTGGAAGACCCAGTACTTC. This gives the protein CASSSGWKTQYF.

This clone was seen a few times. The J gene is TRBJ2-5, the V gene TRBV19; TRBD2 aligns across 12 bases. V gave up 9 bases and J gave up 7 bases; unmatched junction bases: 9. The CDR3 is 14 residues long. The V gene's germline CDR1 is LNHDA and CDR2 SQIVND (reference sequence). CDR3 sequence (DNA): TGTGCCAGCGCCAGGACTAGCGGGACGTTGACCCAGTACTTC. It is translated as CASARTSGTLTQYF.

Only a few counts were recorded for this clone. V and J are TRBV11-1 and TRBJ2-7; tentative D call: TRBD2 (6 bases). CDR1 is SGHAT, CDR2 FQDESV, per germline (reference sequence). The V and J ends lost 2 bases and 2 bases respectively, with 13 bases between them. The length of the CDR3 is 15 residues. The CDR3 DNA follows: TGTGCCAGCAGCTTACATGGCGGGGAGGCCTACGAGCAGTACTTC. This gives the protein CASSLHGGEAYEQYF. Using reference TRBV11-1 and TRBJ2-7 for the parts outside the CDR3, the full variable domain is EAEVAQSPRYKITEKSQAVAFWCDPISGHATLYWYRQILGQGPELLVQFQDESVVDDSQLPKDRFSAERLKGVDSTLKIQPAELGDSAMYLCASSLHGGEAYEQYFGPGTRLTVT.

In this sample, this clone turned up a few times. The chain uses TRBV29-1 and TRBJ1-2; D remains ambiguous. This CDR3 spans 13 amino acids. The germline V and J ends were trimmed by 6 bases and 3 bases, with 14 bases remaining between them. CDR1 and CDR2 (germline): SQVTM, ANQGSEA. In DNA, the CDR3 is TGCAGCGTCGGTCGACATGGGTACTATGGCTACACCTTC. It translates to CSVGRHGYYGYTF.

The chain links TRBV6-5 to TRBJ2-4; no reliable D call. The CDR3 loop spans 13 amino acids. V dropped 6 bases and J dropped 0 bases, with 6 bases sitting between them. CDR1 and CDR2 (germline): MNHEY, SVGAGI. CDR3 protein: CASRPRAKNIQYF. The CDR3 coding sequence is TGTGCCAGCAGACCTCGAGCCAAAAACATTCAGTACTTC.

The J gene is TRBJ2-1, the V gene TRBV30; 7 bases line up with TRBD2. This CDR3 is 16 amino acids long. J was trimmed by 5 bases and V by 0 bases; bases with no gene match: 10. Germline V lookup: CDR1 GTSNPN, CDR2 SVGIG (reference sequence). This chain's CDR3 is CAWSVRGGSVNNEQFF. CDR3 nucleotide sequence: TGTGCCTGGAGTGTACGGGGCGGGAGTGTCAACAATGAGCAGTTCTTC. The whole variable domain, filled in from reference TRBV30 and TRBJ2-1, reads SQTIHQWPATLVQPVGSPLSLECTVEGTSNPNLYWYRQAAGRGLQLLFYSVGIGQISSEVPQNLSASRPQDRQFILSSKKLLLSDSGFYLCAWSVRGGSVNNEQFFGPGTRLTVL.

The chain joins TRBV4-1 to TRBJ2-6; D gene ambiguous. This CDR3 contains 19 residues. V was clipped by 7 bases and J by 0 bases, with 22 bases between them. Germline CDR1 reads MGHRA; CDR2 reads YSYEKL. CDR3 sequence reads: CASTRVGVRRPSGANVLTF. The CDR3 DNA reads as TGCGCCAGCACCAGAGTTGGGGTGAGAAGACCCTCTGGGGCCAACGTCCTGACTTTC.

This rearrangement joins TRBV28 to TRBJ2-7; TRBD1 agrees at 9 bases. Germline V gene lookup returns CDR1 MDHEN and CDR2 SYDVKM. Trimming removed 6 bases from V and 6 bases from J; junction bases left unmatched: 6. The CDR3 extends over 13 amino acids. CDR3 protein: CASRQGAIREQYF. Written as DNA, the CDR3 is TGTGCCAGCAGACAGGGGGCGATCCGCGAGCAGTACTTC. The complete variable domain, with remaining parts taken from reference TRBV28 and TRBJ2-7, reads DVKVTQSSRYLVKRTGEKVFLECVQDMDHENMFWYRQDPGLGLRLIYFSYDVKMKEKGDIPEGYSVSREKKERFSLILESASTNQTSMYLCASRQGAIREQYFGPGTRLTVT.

The chain employs TRBV11-2 and TRBJ2-3; 8 bases match TRBD2. Germline V lookup: CDR1 SGHAT, CDR2 FQNNGV. V trimming: 3 bases; J trimming: 0 bases; junction bases outside the gene matches: 2. The CDR3 covers 15 residues. CDR3 amino acids: CASSFSSGSTDTQYF. The CDR3 coding sequence is TGTGCCAGCAGCTTCTCTAGCGGGAGCACAGATACGCAGTATTTT. The complete variable domain, with remaining parts taken from reference TRBV11-2 and TRBJ2-3, reads EAGVAQSPRYKIIEKRQSVAFWCNPISGHATLYWYQQILGQGPKLLIQFQNNGVVDDSQLPKDRFSAERLKGVDSTLKIQPAKLEDSAVYLCASSFSSGSTDTQYFGPGTRLTVL.

The CDR3 is CASKLAGGPGTDTQYF. Here the CDR3 DNA reads TGTGCCAGCAAACTAGCGGGGGGGCCCGGCACAGATACGCAGTATTTT. V and J are TRBV7-6 and TRBJ2-3, with 13 bases identical to TRBD2. Per germline, CDR1 SGHVS and CDR2 FNYEAQ. The CDR3 length is 16 residues. The V and J ends lost 7 bases and 1 base, in that order; junction bases with no gene match: 5.

The chain couples TRBV28 to TRBJ2-5, with D uncertain. The CDR3 length is 15 residues. The germline gives CDR1 MDHEN, CDR2 SYDVKM. The V end lost 5 bases, the J end lost 0 bases, and 13 bases lay between the germline ends. Here the CDR3 DNA reads TGTGCCAGCAGTCCCCGCAGACTGTACCAAGAGACCCAGTACTTC. Translation gives CASSPRRLYQETQYF.

This clone was observed a handful of times. This rearrangement joins TRBV7-9 to TRBJ2-1; TRBD2 aligns across 10 bases. This CDR3 comprises 14 residues. CDR1 and CDR2 (germline): SEHNR, FQNEAQ (reference sequence). Losses at the gene ends were 5 bases for V and 15 bases for J; bases not matched to a gene: 13. CDR3 nucleotides: TGTGCCAGCAGCATCTATGAGACTAGCGGGTCCGGGTTCTTC. Amino acid sequence: CASSIYETSGSGFF.

This clone was picked up many times. The chain recombines TRBV11-2 with TRBJ1-4; a possible D gene is TRBD1 (5 bases). Germline assignment: CDR1 SGHAT and CDR2 FQNNGV. The CDR3 is 15 residues long. Deletions cut 5 bases from V and 8 bases from J, with 18 bases between. In DNA, the CDR3 is TGTGCCAGCAGCCAAACAGGTCGTACTTCCGAAAAACTGTTTTTT. Translated, it gives CASSQTGRTSEKLFF. Variable domain in full (rest from reference TRBV11-2 and TRBJ1-4): EAGVAQSPRYKIIEKRQSVAFWCNPISGHATLYWYQQILGQGPKLLIQFQNNGVVDDSQLPKDRFSAERLKGVDSTLKIQPAKLEDSAVYLCASSQTGRTSEKLFFGSGTQLSVL.

Turning to this clone: Other DNA sequences in this specimen translate into the identical CDR3. V gene TRBV5-1 combines with J gene TRBJ2-5; the D is unclear. V was shortened by 0 bases and J by 0 bases, with 3 bases between the two germline ends. This CDR3 has 13 amino acids. CDR1 SGHRS and CDR2 YFSETQ come from the germline V gene. CDR3 in amino acids: CASSLDHQETQYF. Here the CDR3 DNA reads TGCGCCAGCAGCTTGGATCACCAAGAGACCCAGTACTTC.